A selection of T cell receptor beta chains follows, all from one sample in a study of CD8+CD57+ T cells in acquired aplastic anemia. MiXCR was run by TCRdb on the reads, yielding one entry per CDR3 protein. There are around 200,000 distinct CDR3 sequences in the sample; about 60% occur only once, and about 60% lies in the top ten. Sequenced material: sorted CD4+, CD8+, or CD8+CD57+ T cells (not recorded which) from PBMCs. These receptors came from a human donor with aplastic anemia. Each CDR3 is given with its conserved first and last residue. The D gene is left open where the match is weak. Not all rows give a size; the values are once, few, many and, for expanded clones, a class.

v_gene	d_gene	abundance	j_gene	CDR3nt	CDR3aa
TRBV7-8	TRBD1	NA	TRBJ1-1	TGTGCCAGCAGCTTAGCAGGGGGCTACACTGAAGCTTTCTTT	CASSLAGGYTEAFF
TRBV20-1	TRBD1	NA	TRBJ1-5	TGCAGTGCTAGAGATCCTGGACAGGGGGGCCAGCCCCAGCATTTT	CSARDPGQGGQPQHF
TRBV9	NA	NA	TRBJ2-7	TGTGCCAGTGAACGTGGGGACACCCCCTACGAGCAGTACTTC	CASERGDTPYEQYF
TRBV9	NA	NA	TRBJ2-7	TGTGCCAGCAGCGTAATGGAGGGGGCTCGGTACGAGCAGTACTTC	CASSVMEGARYEQYF
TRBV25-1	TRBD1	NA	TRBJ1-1	TGTGCCAGCAGTGACCATATCTCCCTCCAGGGGGTTAACACTGAAGCTTTCTTT	CASSDHISLQGVNTEAFF
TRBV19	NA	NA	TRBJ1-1	TGTGCCAGTAGTCTCGTTCTAAACACTGAAGCTTTCTTT	CASSLVLNTEAFF
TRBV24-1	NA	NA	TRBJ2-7	TGTGCCAGCAGAAGACAGGACTCCTACGAGCAGTACTTC	CASRRQDSYEQYF
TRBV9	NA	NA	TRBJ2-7	TGTGCCAGCAGCGTAGGCCCCGGTGGAGGCGGTGACTACGAGCAGTACTTC	CASSVGPGGGGDYEQYF
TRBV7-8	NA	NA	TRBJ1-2	TGTGCCAGCAGCTCCGGACACAGGGATGGCTACACCTTC	CASSSGHRDGYTF
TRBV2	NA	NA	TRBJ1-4	TGTGCCAGCAGTCCCCGACCTCGGGAGAGACTGTTTTTT	CASSPRPRERLFF
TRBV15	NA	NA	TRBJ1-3	TGTGCCACCAGCAGAGATGGCGGCGCTGGAAACACCATATATTTT	CATSRDGGAGNTIYF
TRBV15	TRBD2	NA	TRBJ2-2	TGTGCCACCAGCAAAGGACTAGCGGGGGTCCACGGGGAGCTGTTTTTT	CATSKGLAGVHGELFF
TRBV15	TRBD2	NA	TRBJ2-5	TGTGCCACCAGCAGCTTAAGCACTAGCGGACAAGAGACCCAGTACTTC	CATSSLSTSGQETQYF
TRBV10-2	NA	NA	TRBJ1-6	TGCGCCAGCACTCGGGACGTCGATAATTCACCCCTCCACTTT	CASTRDVDNSPLHF
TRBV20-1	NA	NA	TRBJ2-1	TGCAGTGCTAGAGGACGAAGGGCGGGTTTACTCAATGAGCAGTTCTTC	CSARGRRAGLLNEQFF
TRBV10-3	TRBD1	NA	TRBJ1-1	TGTGCCATCAGTGTAGACAGGGGGACTGAAGCTTTCTTT	CAISVDRGTEAFF
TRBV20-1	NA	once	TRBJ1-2	TGCAGTGCTAGAGTTGGTTCGGAGGATCGCTTC	CSARVGSEDRF
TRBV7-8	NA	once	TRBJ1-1	TGTGCCAGCAGCTTGAATGGCGGTGAAGCTTTCTTT	CASSLNGGEAFF
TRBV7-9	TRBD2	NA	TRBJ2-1	TGTGCCAGCAGCTTGACTAGCGGGAGTCACGAGCAGTTCTTC	CASSLTSGSHEQFF
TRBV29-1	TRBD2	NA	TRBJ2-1	TGCAGTCTGGGACTAGCGGGGAAGCAGTTCTTC	CSLGLAGKQFF
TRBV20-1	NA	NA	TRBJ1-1	TGCAGTGCTCGTCCCCCCTGGGGTTTGACCACTGAAGCTTTCTTT	CSARPPWGLTTEAFF
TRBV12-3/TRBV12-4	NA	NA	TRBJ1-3	TGTGCCAGCAGTTCAGTGAGCTCTGGAAACGCCATATATTTT	CASSSVSSGNAIYF
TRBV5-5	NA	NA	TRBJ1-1	TGTGCCAGCAGCTTGGCCAGGACTTCAAGCACTGAAGCTTTCTTT	CASSLARTSSTEAFF
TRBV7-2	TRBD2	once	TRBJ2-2	TGTGCCAGCAGCTTCGGGCCTAGCGGGGGGCCGGGCACCGGGGAGCTGTTTTTT	CASSFGPSGGPGTGELFF
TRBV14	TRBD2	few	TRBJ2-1	TGTGCCAGCAGCCCCTACGGGAGGGCTTCTGATGAGCAGTTCTTC	CASSPYGRASDEQFF
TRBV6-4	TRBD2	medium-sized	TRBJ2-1	TGTGCCAGCAGTGACGGGACTAGCGGGGGGGCCAATGAGCAGTTCTTC	CASSDGTSGGANEQFF
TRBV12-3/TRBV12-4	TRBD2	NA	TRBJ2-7	TGTGCCAGCAGTTTTCAATCTAGCGGGAACGAGCAGTACTTC	CASSFQSSGNEQYF
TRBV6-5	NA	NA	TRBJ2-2	TGTGCCAGCAGGAACCAAGGCGGTAACACCGGGGAGCTGTTTTTT	CASRNQGGNTGELFF
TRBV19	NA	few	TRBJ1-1	TGTGCCAGTAGTCCGGGACAGAACACTGAAGCTTTCTTT	CASSPGQNTEAFF
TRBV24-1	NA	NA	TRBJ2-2	TGTGCCACCAGTGATTTGGACGGGGAGCTGTTTTTT	CATSDLDGELFF
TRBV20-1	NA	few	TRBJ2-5	TGCAGTGCCCCCCGGGACGGTCTTGGAGAGACCCAGTACTTC	CSAPRDGLGETQYF
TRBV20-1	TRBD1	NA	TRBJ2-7	TGCAGTGCTAGAGATCCGGAACAGGGGCCTTACGAGCAGTACTTC	CSARDPEQGPYEQYF
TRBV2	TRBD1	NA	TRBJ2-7	TGTGCCAGCAGCAGACAGGGGTCAGCCTACGAGCAGTACTTC	CASSRQGSAYEQYF
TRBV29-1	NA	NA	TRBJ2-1	TGCAGCGGTGGAGTGGCGGGGATGAGCTCCTACAATGAGCAGTTCTTC	CSGGVAGMSSYNEQFF
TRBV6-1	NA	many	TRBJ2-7	TGTGCCAGCAGTGAAGCGCTTTCGGGCCCCTACGAGCAGTACTTC	CASSEALSGPYEQYF
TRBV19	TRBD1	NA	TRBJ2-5	TGTGCCAGTAGTACCACAGGGGGAGAGACCCAGTACTTC	CASSTTGGETQYF
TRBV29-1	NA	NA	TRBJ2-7	TGCAGCGTGACGTCCTACGAGCAGTACTTC	CSVTSYEQYF
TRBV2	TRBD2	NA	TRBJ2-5	TGTGCCAGCAGTGAAGCTGGTGGACTAGCGGGGGGGCTATTTGAGACCCAGTACTTC	CASSEAGGLAGGLFETQYF
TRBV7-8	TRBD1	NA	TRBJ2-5	TGTGCCAGCAGCTTAGGGCGGGACAGGGGAGTTGAGACCCAGTACTTC	CASSLGRDRGVETQYF
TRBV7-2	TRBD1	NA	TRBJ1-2	TGTGCCAGCAGCTCCGGGACAGGGAGGTTCTACACCTTC	CASSSGTGRFYTF
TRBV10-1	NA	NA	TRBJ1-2	TGCGCCAGCAGTGATCGGCAGGGTGGCTACACCTTC	CASSDRQGGYTF
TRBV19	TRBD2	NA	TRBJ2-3	TGTGCCAGTAGTAGTACTAGCGGGGTGACAGATACGCAGTATTTT	CASSSTSGVTDTQYF
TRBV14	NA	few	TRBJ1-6	TGTGCCAGCAGCCTCGACTTTCGAGCCTATAATTCACCCCTCCACTTT	CASSLDFRAYNSPLHF
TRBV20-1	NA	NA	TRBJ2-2	TGCAGTGCTATTAGTCTAGACACCGGGGAGCTGTTTTTT	CSAISLDTGELFF
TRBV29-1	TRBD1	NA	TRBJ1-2	TGCAGCGTTCTCACTCGACAGGGGCTCAACTATGGCTACACCTTC	CSVLTRQGLNYGYTF
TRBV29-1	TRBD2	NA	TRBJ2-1	TGCAGCGTAGCGGGACTAGCGGGAACCGCCTCCTACAATGAGCAGTTCTTC	CSVAGLAGTASYNEQFF
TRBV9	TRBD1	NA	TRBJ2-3	TGTGCCAGCAGCGTAGACGGGACAGGGGTTTTTGGCACAGATACGCAGTATTTT	CASSVDGTGVFGTDTQYF
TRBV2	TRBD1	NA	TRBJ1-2	TGTGCCAGCAGTGAGGGACAGGAGAACTATGGCTACACCTTC	CASSEGQENYGYTF
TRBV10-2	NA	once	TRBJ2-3	TGCGCCAGCAGTGAGTCGACCAGGGGTACGCAGTATTTT	CASSESTRGTQYF
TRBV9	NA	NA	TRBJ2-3	TGTGCCAGCAGCGCAGACAACACAGATACGCAGTATTTT	CASSADNTDTQYF
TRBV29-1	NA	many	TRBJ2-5	TGCAGCGTTGAGGCGAGATTTCAGTGGGGCCAAGAGACCCAGTACTTC	CSVEARFQWGQETQYF
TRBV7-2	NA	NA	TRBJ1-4	TGTGCCAGCAGGACAGACTACGGAGAAAAACTGTTTTTT	CASRTDYGEKLFF
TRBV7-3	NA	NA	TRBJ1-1	TGTGCCAGCAGCTTAATCCTGGTCGGGAACACTGAAGCTTTCTTT	CASSLILVGNTEAFF
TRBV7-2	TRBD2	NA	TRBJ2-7	TGTGCCAGCAGCTTAGATAGCTCGGGAGGCGAGCAGTACTTC	CASSLDSSGGEQYF
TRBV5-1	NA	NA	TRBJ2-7	TGCGCCAGCAGCTTGGGAGACGGTGGTAACCTAGTCCAGCAGTACTTC	CASSLGDGGNLVQQYF
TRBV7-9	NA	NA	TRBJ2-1	TGTGCCAGCAGCCCCTTCGCCAGTTCATACAATGAGCAGTTCTTC	CASSPFASSYNEQFF
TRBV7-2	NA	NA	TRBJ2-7	TGTGCCAGCAGCGACCCGGGCCAGACACAGGAGCAGTACTTC	CASSDPGQTQEQYF
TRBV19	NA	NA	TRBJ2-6	TGTGCCAGTAGTACTCTTGGCTCTGGGGCCAACGTCCTGACTTTC	CASSTLGSGANVLTF
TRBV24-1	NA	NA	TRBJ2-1	TGTGCCACCAGTGGAATGACGGACTACAATGAGCAGTTATTC	CATSGMTDYNEQLF
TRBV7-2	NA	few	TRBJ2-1	TGTGCCAGCAGCTCCGACAGGCACAATGAGCAGTTCTTC	CASSSDRHNEQFF